This section outlines one T cell receptor (beta chain) sequence together with its context. Its antigen remains unknown. The sample comes from a study of cytomegalovirus exposure and HLA in healthy donors. Whole-study results and caveats: In a later analysis, compared with equally common non-associated chains, HLA-associated beta chains were more expanded. DRB1 had the most TCR associations and HLA-C the fewest, a later analysis found, with rates varying by HLA locus.

Researchers ran the PCR with 60 Vbeta and 13 Jbeta primers. Authors' analysis steps: A follow-up analysis tallied approximately 85 million unique TCR beta chains, roughly 10 million shared. The table came from immunoSEQ multiplex PCR; TCRdb's copy has only in-frame clones and leaves some out. The V and J calls and clone size were taken over from that table, and D and trimming were inferred from the DNA. In the table there are 100,000 or so clones, over 65% of which are singletons. The receptor's source is a man aged 35-49 years in good health and CMV-seropositive. The specimen sequenced was PBMCs.

CDR3 in DNA: TGTGCCAGCAGTCCCACAGGGATCTCCTACGAGCAGTACTTC. Protein product: CASSPTGISYEQYF. This chain connects TRBV11-3 to TRBJ2-5; a possible D gene is TRBD1 (6 bases). The J call may be faulty, since TRBJ2-7 better matches the DNA end. Germline loops: CDR1 SGHNT, CDR2 YENEEA. There are 14 residues in the CDR3.